The 14 T cell receptor beta chains below all came from one sample that was sequenced in a study of blood T cell repertoires in COVID-19. Generated by immunoSEQ multiplex PCR, the TCRdb table keeps only in-frame clones and is missing some. The sample lists around 380,000 clones, about 80% occurring once. The sample consisted of peripheral blood. These receptors were collected from a human donor with acute or convalescent COVID-19. The donor label of this sample is uncertain.

J is TRBJ1-6 and V is TRBV19; TRBD1 aligns across 9 bases. CDR1 is LNHDA, CDR2 SQIVND, per germline (reference sequence). The CDR3 is 18 amino acids. The ends lost 1 base at V and 10 bases at J; junction bases unmatched: 14. CDR3 in DNA: TGTGCCAGTAGTATAGCCCTTCCCGACAGGGGGATCTCATCACCCCTCCACTTT. This sequence encodes CASSIALPDRGISSPLHF.

The J gene is TRBJ2-7, the V gene TRBV6-6; 7 bases match TRBD1. J gave up 0 bases and V 5 bases, and 7 bases lay outside the gene matches. CDR3 length: 15 amino acids. CDR1 is MNHNY and CDR2 is SVGAGI in the germline V gene (reference sequence). Here the CDR3 DNA reads TGTGCCAGCAGTCCAACACAGGGGCACTCCTACGAGCAGTACTTC. It encodes CASSPTQGHSYEQYF.

Only a few counts were recorded for this clone. V is TRBV4-1 and J is TRBJ2-1; the D is unclear. In germline, CDR1 is MGHRA, CDR2 YSYEKL. This CDR3 is built from 14 residues. V lost 1 base, J lost 7 bases, and 11 bases lay in between. CDR3 in DNA: TGCGCCAGCAGCCAAGGTGTCAGGTGGAATGAGCAGTTCTTC. It yields the protein CASSQGVRWNEQFF.

This rearrangement joins TRBV5-6 to TRBJ2-7, with 8 bases that match TRBD2. Looked up from germline, CDR1 is SGHDT and CDR2 is YYEEEE. CDR3 size: 13 residues. The ends lost 4 bases at V and 6 bases at J; junction bases unmatched: 6. CDR3: CASSVGLGFEQYF. In nucleotides, the CDR3 is TGTGCCAGCAGCGTGGGACTAGGGTTCGAGCAGTACTTC.

The chain is built from TRBV9 and TRBJ2-7; 14 bases line up with TRBD2. The germline CDR1 and CDR2 sequences are SGDLS and YYNGEE. CDR3 length equals 14 residues. Losses at the gene ends were 2 bases for V and 8 bases for J; bases not matched to a gene: 3. The CDR3 spells CASSVGLAGGQQYF. CDR3 bases: TGTGCCAGCAGCGTTGGACTAGCGGGGGGCCAGCAGTACTTC.

The chain links TRBV10-3 to TRBJ2-1; 8 nucleotides line up with TRBD2. J lost 5 bases, V lost 9 bases, and 6 bases had no gene match. Germline CDR1 is ENHRY and CDR2 is SYGVKD. The CDR3 contains 13 residues. The CDR3 here is CAIRAGVNNEQFF. The CDR3 nucleotides are TGTGCCATTAGAGCGGGAGTAAACAATGAGCAGTTCTTC.

The rearrangement links TRBV10-2 to TRBJ2-1, with 7 bases that match TRBD2. The germline gives CDR1 WSHSY, CDR2 SAAADI. The CDR3 extends over 16 amino acids. The V segment lost 7 bases and the J segment 2 bases; nucleotides outside the gene matches: 11. CDR3 DNA: TGCGCCAGCACCCAACTAGAGCGGGGACCCTACAATGAGCAGTTCTTC. This encodes CASTQLERGPYNEQFF.

V and J are TRBV5-5 and TRBJ2-5; D call uncertain. This CDR3 has 14 residues. Per germline, CDR1 SGHKS and CDR2 YYEKEE (reference sequence). The germline V and J ends were trimmed by 0 bases and 7 bases, with 13 bases remaining between them. This chain's CDR3 is CASSLGAAEGTQYF. DNA for the CDR3: TGTGCCAGCAGCTTGGGGGCCGCAGAAGGGACCCAGTACTTC.

The CDR3 DNA reads as TGTGCCAGCAGTGAAATCTCTGGGGCTAGCGGGGGAGACAACTCCTACGAGCAGTACTTC. It yields the protein CASSEISGASGGDNSYEQYF. The rearrangement joins TRBV2 to TRBJ2-7; 10 nucleotides match TRBD2. The CDR3 totals 20 residues. Trimming at V came to 2 bases and at J to 0 bases, leaving 16 bases not matched to a gene. Germline CDR1 SNHLY, CDR2 FYNNEI.

Written as DNA, the CDR3 is TGTGCCAGCAGCCAAGGCTTTAGGGGATACGATACGCAGTATTTT. Protein: CASSQGFRGYDTQYF. This sequence joins TRBV3-1 (or the pseudogene TRBV3-2) and TRBJ2-3; possible D gene TRBD1, 5 bases. The V gene lost 1 base and the J gene lost 6 bases, with 14 bases spanning the gap. From germline, CDR1 is LGHDT and CDR2 YNNKEL (reference sequence). The CDR3 spans 15 residues.

The chain uses TRBV28 and TRBJ1-1, with 7 bases identical to TRBD1. The J segment lost 0 bases and the V segment lost 7 bases, leaving 8 bases of the junction unmatched. Germline CDR1 MDHEN, CDR2 SYDVKM. This CDR3 contains 15 residues. CDR3 nucleotide sequence: TGTGCCAGCATTCCTAGGGGACAGATGAACACTGAAGCTTTCTTT. Encoded protein: CASIPRGQMNTEAFF.

The J gene is TRBJ1-3, the V gene TRBV6-5, with no clear D. Germline-derived CDR1 and CDR2 are MNHEY and SVGAGI. The CDR3 is 15 residues long. The germline V and J ends were trimmed by 4 bases and 2 bases, with 12 bases remaining between them. The CDR3 loop is CASSSLLAPGNTIYF. The CDR3 DNA reads TGTGCCAGCAGTTCCCTCTTAGCCCCTGGAAACACCATATATTTT.

This clone turned up a few times. This chain joins TRBV4-1 and TRBJ2-7, with 7 bases fitting TRBD1. The CDR3 covers 16 residues. Losses at the gene ends were 1 base for V and 5 bases for J; bases not matched to a gene: 11. Looked up from germline, CDR1 is MGHRA and CDR2 is YSYEKL. As DNA, the CDR3 is TGCGCCAGCAGCCAAGCCGGAGAGGGGGCACGGGACGAGCAGTACTTC. Translation: CASSQAGEGARDEQYF.

The chain couples TRBV19 to TRBJ2-3; D is possibly TRBD2 (6 bases). CDR1 and CDR2 from the germline V gene are LNHDA and SQIVND (reference sequence). The CDR3 has 14 residues. V lost 11 bases, J lost 0 bases, and 15 bases lay in between. CDR3 in amino acids: CAGGRGTSTDTQYF. The CDR3, as DNA: TGTGCCGGGGGACGTGGGACTAGCACAGATACGCAGTATTTT.